The 21 T cell receptor beta chains below were found in one sample sequenced in a study of blood T cell repertoires in COVID-19. The protocol was immunoSEQ multiplex PCR, while the TCRdb copy is restricted to in-frame clones and leaves out a portion. The sample has about 130,000 clones, about 80% seen once. Sequenced input: peripheral blood. All receptors derive from a woman aged 45 to 65 with acute or convalescent COVID-19.

This clone was detected only a few times. This chain links TRBV12-3 or TRBV12-4 with TRBJ1-6, with unresolved D. This CDR3 is built from 12 residues. V lost 5 bases to trimming and J lost 13 bases, with 12 bases between them. The CDR3, as DNA: TGTGCCAGCAGTGCCAGAGGCTTTCCCCTCCACTTT. It encodes CASSARGFPLHF.

The chain couples TRBV7-8 to TRBJ2-1; 8 bases agree with TRBD2. The ends lost 10 bases at V and 8 bases at J; junction bases unmatched: 7. Looked up from germline, CDR1 is SGHVS and CDR2 is FQNEAQ. The CDR3 is made up of 12 amino acids. This CDR3 reads CATGGPGHEQFF. Here the CDR3 DNA reads TGTGCCACGGGGGGGCCTGGCCATGAGCAGTTCTTC. Combining the CDR3 with reference TRBV7-8 and TRBJ2-1 gives the whole variable domain GAGVSQSPRYKVAKRGQDVALRCDPISGHVSLFWYQQALGQGPEFLTYFQNEAQLDKSGLPSDRFFAERPEGSVSTLKIQRTQQEDSAVYLCATGGPGHEQFFGPGTRLTVL.

This chain joins TRBV3-1 (or the pseudogene TRBV3-2) and TRBJ2-2; 9 bases align to TRBD2. The CDR3 runs 18 residues. Germline CDR1 reads LGHDT; CDR2 reads YNNKEL (reference sequence). V was clipped by 1 base and J by 7 bases; unmatched bases: 13. DNA of the CDR3: TGTGCCAGCAGCCAAGGACATCTAGCGGGGTTGTACAGCGGGGAGCTGTTTTTT. Translated, it gives CASSQGHLAGLYSGELFF.

The V call is TRBV5-5, the J call TRBJ2-1; 10 positions match TRBD1. CDR3 size: 16 residues. The V gene end was trimmed by 5 bases and the J gene end by 7 bases; junction bases not matched to a gene: 12. In germline, CDR1 is SGHKS, CDR2 YYEKEE (reference sequence). Here the CDR3 DNA reads TGTGCCAGCAGTGGGTTCCGGGGACAGGGGTCGAATGAGCAGTTCTTC. Translated: CASSGFRGQGSNEQFF.

The V gene is TRBV15, the J gene TRBJ2-1, with 13 bases aligning to TRBD2. This CDR3 has 16 amino acids. Trimming at V came to 4 bases and at J to 2 bases, leaving 2 bases not matched to a gene. Germline V gene sequence: CDR1 LNHNV, CDR2 YYDKDF (reference sequence). CDR3 coding DNA: TGTGCCACCAGCACAACTAGCGGGGGGGCCTACAATGAGCAGTTCTTC. Translation: CATSTTSGGAYNEQFF.

CDR3 protein: CASRSYGTVGDTEAFF. Written as DNA, the CDR3 is TGTGCCAGTCGATCTTATGGGACAGTGGGAGACACTGAAGCTTTCTTT. The chain uses TRBV19 and TRBJ1-1; 7 nucleotides align to TRBD1. This CDR3 comprises 16 residues. After removal of 8 bases from V and 3 bases from J, the junction contained 15 bases not matched to a gene. Germline V lookup: CDR1 LNHDA, CDR2 SQIVND (reference sequence).

CDR3 in DNA: TGTGCCTGGACCAACGACAGGGTTGGTAATGAAAAACTGTTTTTT. This translates into CAWTNDRVGNEKLFF. V usage is TRBV30 and J usage is TRBJ1-4; TRBD1 matches at 7 bases. V shed 4 bases and J 4 bases; nucleotides not matched to a gene: 9. The CDR3 spans 15 residues. Germline V CDR1 and CDR2: GTSNPN, SVGIG (reference sequence).

V gene TRBV6-5 combines with J gene TRBJ1-4; D is ambiguous. Germline V gene data show CDR1 as MNHEY and CDR2 as SVGAGI. Trimming left V 5 bases short and J 7 bases short, with 14 bases between. The CDR3 is 14 residues long. The CDR3 spells CASSNGPAGEKLFF. The CDR3 coding sequence is TGTGCCAGCAGTAACGGGCCAGCGGGTGAAAAACTGTTTTTT.

This clone was seen more than once but under ten times. The chain recombines TRBV6-5 with TRBJ2-7, with 7 bases that match TRBD1. J was trimmed by 5 bases and V by 6 bases; bases with no gene match: 10. The CDR3 extends over 14 amino acids. Germline values: CDR1 MNHEY, CDR2 SVGAGI. The chain's CDR3 is CASRRLTGVDEQYF. In nucleotides, the CDR3 is TGTGCCAGCAGACGGCTAACAGGGGTCGACGAGCAGTACTTC.

The rearrangement uses TRBV19 and TRBJ1-4; D uncertain. The germline V and J ends were trimmed by 4 bases and 8 bases, with 14 bases remaining between them. The CDR3 contains 14 residues. Looked up from germline, CDR1 is LNHDA and CDR2 is SQIVND (reference sequence). CDR3 amino acids: CASSKAPEEEKLFF. In nucleotides, the CDR3 is TGTGCCAGTAGTAAGGCCCCGGAGGAAGAAAAACTGTTTTTT.

The chain recombines TRBV6-5 with TRBJ1-4; the match to TRBD1 covers 7 bases. This CDR3 region has 14 residues. With 6 bases clipped from V and 0 bases from J, the junction kept 1 base outside the gene matches. Germline V gene sequence: CDR1 MNHEY, CDR2 SVGAGI. This CDR3 reads CASRQGPTNEKLFF. In DNA form, the CDR3 reads TGTGCCAGCAGACAGGGGCCAACTAATGAAAAACTGTTTTTT.

The rearrangement uses TRBV6-6 and TRBJ1-5; TRBD1 matches 9 bases. The V gene's germline CDR1 is MNHNY and CDR2 SVGAGI (reference sequence). This CDR3 has 14 residues. V was pared by 10 bases and J by 2 bases, with 6 bases of the junction left unmatched. The CDR3, as DNA: TGTGCCACTTGGGGACAGGGAGGCAATCAGCCCCAGCATTTT. Its protein product is CATWGQGGNQPQHF.

This chain links TRBV19 with TRBJ1-1; 7 positions match TRBD1. Germline CDR1 LNHDA, CDR2 SQIVND (reference sequence). Unmatched junction bases numbered 7, after V lost 7 bases and J lost 2 bases. The CDR3 has 14 amino acids. Here the CDR3 reads CASTLGQHNTEAFF. CDR3 nucleotide sequence: TGTGCCAGTACCCTGGGACAGCATAACACTGAAGCTTTCTTT.

The V call is TRBV27, the J call TRBJ2-7; the match to TRBD1 covers 7 bases. Germline V gives CDR1 MNHEY, CDR2 SMNVEV (reference sequence). This CDR3 is built from 16 residues. Unmatched junction bases numbered 12, after V lost 5 bases and J lost 2 bases. CDR3 DNA sequence: TGTGCCAGCAGTCCCTCCACAGGGGCCTTAACCTACGAGCAGTACTTC. It yields the protein CASSPSTGALTYEQYF.

The genes are TRBV19 and TRBJ1-5; 12 nucleotides align to TRBD1. CDR3 length: 17 amino acids. The germline CDR1 and CDR2 sequences are LNHDA and SQIVND (reference sequence). V was clipped by 7 bases and J by 2 bases; unmatched bases: 9. CDR3 residues: CASNIGTGGRGNQPQHF. CDR3 DNA sequence: TGTGCCAGTAACATCGGGACAGGGGGCAGGGGCAATCAGCCCCAGCATTTT.

The chain uses TRBV10-3 and TRBJ2-2; tentative D call: TRBD1 (6 bases). Between the trimmed V and J ends, which lost 2 bases and 4 bases, there was a span of 11 bases. Germline V gene sequence: CDR1 ENHRY, CDR2 SYGVKD. The CDR3 spans 15 residues. CDR3 region: CAISEVTGTTGELFF. The CDR3 DNA sequence: TGTGCCATCAGTGAGGTTACAGGGACCACCGGGGAGCTGTTTTTT.

This clone was found a few times. The chain joins TRBV23-1 to TRBJ1-6; D remains ambiguous. TRBV23-1 is an open reading frame whose function is uncertain. The CDR3 has 15 residues. V was cut by 3 bases and J by 8 bases, with 14 bases left in between. CDR3 coding DNA: TGCGCCAGCAGTCACGCCGGGGATGGGGATTCACCCCTCCACTTT. Protein sequence: CASSHAGDGDSPLHF.

In its sample, this clone was seen a few times. The rearrangement links TRBV2 to TRBJ1-1, with 10 bases lining up with TRBD1. Germline CDR1 reads SNHLY; CDR2 reads FYNNEI. The CDR3 loop spans 12 amino acids. V lost 6 bases and J lost 9; bases outside the gene matches: 4. In nucleotides, the CDR3 is TGTGCCAGCAGGAAAGACAGGGGGCAAGCTTTCTTT. Its translation is CASRKDRGQAFF. Full variable domain (missing parts from reference TRBV2 and TRBJ1-1): EPEVTQTPSHQVTQMGQEVILRCVPISNHLYFYWYRQILGQKVEFLVSFYNNEISEKSEIFDDQFSVERPDGSNFTLKIRSTKLEDSAMYFCASRKDRGQAFFGQGTRLTVV.

Of note for this clone: This may be a read error: a much more frequent sequence differs by one nucleotide. The chain carries TRBV12-3 or TRBV12-4 and TRBJ1-1; TRBD1 agrees at 7 bases. The CDR3 has 13 amino acids. V shed 4 bases, J shed 4 bases, and the junction held 3 bases outside the gene matches. The CDR3 loop is CASSSTGATEAFF. DNA of the CDR3: TGTGCCAGCAGTTCAACAGGGGCCACTGAAGCTTTCTTT.

V usage is TRBV7-9 and J usage is TRBJ1-6; 9 nucleotides align to TRBD1. Germline V CDR1 and CDR2: SEHNR, FQNEAQ (reference sequence). This CDR3 has 17 amino acids. Losses at the gene ends were 4 bases for V and 7 bases for J; bases not matched to a gene: 11. The DNA of the CDR3 is TGTGCCAGCAGCTCCCGGACAGGGGCTGGTTCAAATTCACCCCTCCACTTT. It yields the protein CASSSRTGAGSNSPLHF. Full variable domain (outside the CDR3, taken from reference TRBV7-9 and TRBJ1-6): DTGVSQNPRHKITKRGQNVTFRCDPISEHNRLYWYRQTLGQGPEFLTYFQNEAQLEKSRLLSDRFSAERPKGSFSTLEIQRTEQGDSAMYLCASSSRTGAGSNSPLHFGNGTRLTVT.

The genes are TRBV5-1 and TRBJ1-3; 11 bases agree with TRBD1. CDR3 length: 19 residues. Trimming took 0 bases from V and 0 from J; bases not matched to a gene: 8. Germline V gene sequence: CDR1 SGHRS, CDR2 YFSETQ. CDR3 sequence: CASSLGTGGIYDSGNTIYF. CDR3 sequence (DNA): TGCGCCAGCAGCTTGGGGACAGGGGGCATTTACGACTCTGGAAACACCATATATTTT. Full variable domain (rest looked up from reference TRBV5-1 and TRBJ1-3): KAGVTQTPRYLIKTRGQQVTLSCSPISGHRSVSWYQQTPGQGLQFLFEYFSETQRNKGNFPGRFSGRQFSNSRSEMNVSTLELGDSALYLCASSLGTGGIYDSGNTIYFGEGSWLTVV.